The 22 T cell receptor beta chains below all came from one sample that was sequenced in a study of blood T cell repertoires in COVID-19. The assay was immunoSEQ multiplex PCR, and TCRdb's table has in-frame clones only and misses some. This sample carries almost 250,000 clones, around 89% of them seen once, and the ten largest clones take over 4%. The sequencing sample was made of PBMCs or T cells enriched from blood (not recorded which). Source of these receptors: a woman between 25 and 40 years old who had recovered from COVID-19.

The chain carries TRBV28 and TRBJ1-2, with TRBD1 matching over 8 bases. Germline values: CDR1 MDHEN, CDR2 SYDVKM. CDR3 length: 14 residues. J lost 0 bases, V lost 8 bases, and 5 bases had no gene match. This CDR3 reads CASLQGAPNYGYTF. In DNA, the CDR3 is TGTGCCAGCCTTCAGGGGGCGCCTAACTATGGCTACACCTTC.

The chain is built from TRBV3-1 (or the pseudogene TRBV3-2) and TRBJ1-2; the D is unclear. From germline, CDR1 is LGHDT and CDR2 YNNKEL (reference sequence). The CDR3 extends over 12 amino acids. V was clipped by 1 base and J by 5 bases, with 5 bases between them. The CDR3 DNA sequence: TGTGCCAGCAGCCAAGGAGCGTATGGCTACACCTTC. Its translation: CASSQGAYGYTF.

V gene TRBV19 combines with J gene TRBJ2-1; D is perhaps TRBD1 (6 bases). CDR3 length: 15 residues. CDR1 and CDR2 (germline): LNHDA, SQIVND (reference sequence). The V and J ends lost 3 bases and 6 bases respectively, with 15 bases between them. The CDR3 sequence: CASSIGGSPANEQFF. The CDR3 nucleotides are TGTGCCAGTAGTATTGGGGGCAGCCCGGCCAATGAGCAGTTCTTC.

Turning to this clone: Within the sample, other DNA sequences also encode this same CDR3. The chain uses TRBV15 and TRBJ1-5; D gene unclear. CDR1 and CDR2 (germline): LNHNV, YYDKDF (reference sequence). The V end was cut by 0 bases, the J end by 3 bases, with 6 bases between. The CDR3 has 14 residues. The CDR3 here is CATSRDRLNQPQHF. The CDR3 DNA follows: TGTGCCACCAGCAGAGACAGACTCAATCAGCCCCAGCATTTT.

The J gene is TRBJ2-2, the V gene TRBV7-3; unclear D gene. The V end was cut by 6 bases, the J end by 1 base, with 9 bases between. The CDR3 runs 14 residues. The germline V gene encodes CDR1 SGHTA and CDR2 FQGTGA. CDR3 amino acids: CASRTDLNTGELFF. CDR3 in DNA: TGTGCCAGCAGAACAGACCTGAACACCGGGGAGCTGTTTTTT.

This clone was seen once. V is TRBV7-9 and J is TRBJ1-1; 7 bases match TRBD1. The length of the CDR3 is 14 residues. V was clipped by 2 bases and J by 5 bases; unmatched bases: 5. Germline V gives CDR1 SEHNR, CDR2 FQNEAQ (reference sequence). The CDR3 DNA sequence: TGTGCCAGCAGCTTAAAACAGGGGCAAACTGAAGCTTTCTTT. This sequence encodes CASSLKQGQTEAFF.

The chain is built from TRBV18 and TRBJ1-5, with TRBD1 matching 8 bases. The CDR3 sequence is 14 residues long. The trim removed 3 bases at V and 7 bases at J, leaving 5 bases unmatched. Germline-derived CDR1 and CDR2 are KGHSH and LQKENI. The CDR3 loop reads CASSPGQEGQPQHF. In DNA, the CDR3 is TGTGCCAGCTCACCGGGACAGGAGGGGCAGCCCCAGCATTTT.

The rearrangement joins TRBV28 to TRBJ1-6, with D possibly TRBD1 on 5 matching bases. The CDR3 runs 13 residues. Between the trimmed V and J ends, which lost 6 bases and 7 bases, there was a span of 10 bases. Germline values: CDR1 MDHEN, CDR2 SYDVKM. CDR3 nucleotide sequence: TGTGCCAGCAGCCTAGGGGTGAATTCACCCCTCCACTTT. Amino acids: CASSLGVNSPLHF.

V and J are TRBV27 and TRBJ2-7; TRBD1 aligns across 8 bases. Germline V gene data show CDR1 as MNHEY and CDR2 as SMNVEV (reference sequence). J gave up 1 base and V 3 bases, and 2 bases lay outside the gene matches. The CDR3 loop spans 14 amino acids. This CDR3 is CASSLGQASYEQYF. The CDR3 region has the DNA TGTGCCAGCAGTTTGGGACAGGCGTCCTACGAGCAGTACTTC.

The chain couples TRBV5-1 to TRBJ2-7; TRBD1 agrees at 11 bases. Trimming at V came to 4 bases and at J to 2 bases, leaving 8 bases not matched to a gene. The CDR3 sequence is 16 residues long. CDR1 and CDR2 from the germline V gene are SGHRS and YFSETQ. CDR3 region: CASSTTGTGGAYEQYF. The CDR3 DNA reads TGCGCCAGCAGCACCACCGGGACAGGGGGTGCCTACGAGCAGTACTTC.

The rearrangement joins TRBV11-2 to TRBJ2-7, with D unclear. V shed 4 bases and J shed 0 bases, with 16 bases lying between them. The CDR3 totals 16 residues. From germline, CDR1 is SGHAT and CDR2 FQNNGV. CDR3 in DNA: TGTGCCAGCAGCTGGAGACTGGCGGAGAGCTCCTACGAGCAGTACTTC. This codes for CASSWRLAESSYEQYF.

The CDR3 region has the DNA TGTGCCACCAGCAGAGATTCGGCTAGCGAGGCCTACGAGCAGTACTTC. It translates to CATSRDSASEAYEQYF. The J gene is TRBJ2-7, the V gene TRBV15; D might be TRBD2 (6 bases). V gave up 0 bases and J gave up 2 bases, with 14 bases separating them. CDR1 and CDR2 from the germline V gene are LNHNV and YYDKDF (reference sequence). The CDR3 covers 16 residues.

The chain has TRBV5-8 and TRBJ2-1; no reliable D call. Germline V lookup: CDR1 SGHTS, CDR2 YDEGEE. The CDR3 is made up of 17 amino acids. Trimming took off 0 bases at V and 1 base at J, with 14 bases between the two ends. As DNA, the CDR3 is TGTGCCAGCAGCTTGGTGGTTGGCCCTGAATCCTACAATGAGCAGTTCTTC. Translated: CASSLVVGPESYNEQFF. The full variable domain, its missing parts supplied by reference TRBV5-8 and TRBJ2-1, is EAGVTQSPTHLIKTRGQQATLRCSPISGHTSVYWYQQALGLGLQFLLWYDEGEERNRGNFPPRFSGRQFPNYSSELNVNALELEDSALYLCASSLVVGPESYNEQFFGPGTRLTVL.

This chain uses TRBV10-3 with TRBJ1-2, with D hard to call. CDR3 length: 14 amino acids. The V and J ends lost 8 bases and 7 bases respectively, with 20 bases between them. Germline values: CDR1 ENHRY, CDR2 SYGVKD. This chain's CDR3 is CAISRVTRPRGYTF. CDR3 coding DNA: TGTGCCATCTCGCGGGTAACCCGCCCGCGTGGCTACACCTTC.

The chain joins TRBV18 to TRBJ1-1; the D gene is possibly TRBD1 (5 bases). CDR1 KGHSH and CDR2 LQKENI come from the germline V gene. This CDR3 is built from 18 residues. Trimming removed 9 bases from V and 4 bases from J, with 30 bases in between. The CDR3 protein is CARYPPLGHLRSGTEAFF. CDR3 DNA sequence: TGTGCCAGGTACCCCCCCCTCGGACACCTAAGGTCGGGCACTGAAGCTTTCTTT.

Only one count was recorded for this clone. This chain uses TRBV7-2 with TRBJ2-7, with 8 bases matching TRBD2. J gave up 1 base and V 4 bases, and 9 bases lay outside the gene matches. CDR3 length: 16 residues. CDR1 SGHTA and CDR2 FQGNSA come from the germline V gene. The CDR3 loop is CASSSASGFYSYEQYF. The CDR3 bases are TGTGCCAGCAGCTCGGCTAGCGGGTTCTATTCCTACGAGCAGTACTTC.

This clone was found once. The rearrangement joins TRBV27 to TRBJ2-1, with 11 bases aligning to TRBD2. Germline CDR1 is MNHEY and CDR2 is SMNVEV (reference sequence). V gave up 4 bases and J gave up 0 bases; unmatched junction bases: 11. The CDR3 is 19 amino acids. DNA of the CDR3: TGTGCCAGCAGTTCCCGACTAGCGGGACGATTTAGCTCCTACAATGAGCAGTTCTTC. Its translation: CASSSRLAGRFSSYNEQFF.

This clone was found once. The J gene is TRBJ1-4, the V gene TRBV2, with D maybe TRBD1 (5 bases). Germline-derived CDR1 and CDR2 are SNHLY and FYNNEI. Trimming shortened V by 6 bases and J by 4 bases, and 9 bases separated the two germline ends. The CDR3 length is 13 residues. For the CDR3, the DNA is TGTGCCAGCAGGTCCAGGGATAATGAAAAACTGTTTTTT. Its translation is CASRSRDNEKLFF.

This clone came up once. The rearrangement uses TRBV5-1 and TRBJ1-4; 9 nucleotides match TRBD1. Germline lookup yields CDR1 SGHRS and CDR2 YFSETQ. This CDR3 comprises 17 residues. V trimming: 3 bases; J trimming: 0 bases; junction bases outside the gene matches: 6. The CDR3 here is CASSWGTGRATNEKLFF. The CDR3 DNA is TGCGCCAGCAGCTGGGGGACAGGGCGTGCAACTAATGAAAAACTGTTTTTT.

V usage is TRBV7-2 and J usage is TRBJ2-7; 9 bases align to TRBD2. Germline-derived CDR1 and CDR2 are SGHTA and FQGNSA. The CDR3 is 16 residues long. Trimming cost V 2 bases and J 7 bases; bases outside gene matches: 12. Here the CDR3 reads CASSLTSAGGPPEQYF. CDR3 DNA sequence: TGTGCCAGCAGCTTAACCTCGGCGGGAGGGCCCCCTGAGCAGTACTTC.

The CDR3 nucleotides read TGTGCCTGGAGTTCAGGGGCGAACTACGAGCAGTACTTC. Protein: CAWSSGANYEQYF. V usage is TRBV30 and J usage is TRBJ2-7; weak D call: TRBD1 (6 bases). Germline CDR1 and CDR2: GTSNPN and SVGIG (reference sequence). The CDR3 is made up of 13 amino acids. Trimming stripped 2 bases from V and 3 bases from J, with 11 bases between. Combining the CDR3 with reference TRBV30 and TRBJ2-7 gives the whole variable domain SQTIHQWPATLVQPVGSPLSLECTVEGTSNPNLYWYRQAAGRGLQLLFYSVGIGQISSEVPQNLSASRPQDRQFILSSKKLLLSDSGFYLCAWSSGANYEQYFGPGTRLTVT.

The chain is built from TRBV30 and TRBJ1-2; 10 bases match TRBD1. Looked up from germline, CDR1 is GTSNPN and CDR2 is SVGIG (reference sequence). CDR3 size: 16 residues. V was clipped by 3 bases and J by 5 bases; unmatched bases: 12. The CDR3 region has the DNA TGTGCCTGGAGAGGGACAGGGGCTGATGTTAGGTATGGCTACACCTTC. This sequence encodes CAWRGTGADVRYGYTF.